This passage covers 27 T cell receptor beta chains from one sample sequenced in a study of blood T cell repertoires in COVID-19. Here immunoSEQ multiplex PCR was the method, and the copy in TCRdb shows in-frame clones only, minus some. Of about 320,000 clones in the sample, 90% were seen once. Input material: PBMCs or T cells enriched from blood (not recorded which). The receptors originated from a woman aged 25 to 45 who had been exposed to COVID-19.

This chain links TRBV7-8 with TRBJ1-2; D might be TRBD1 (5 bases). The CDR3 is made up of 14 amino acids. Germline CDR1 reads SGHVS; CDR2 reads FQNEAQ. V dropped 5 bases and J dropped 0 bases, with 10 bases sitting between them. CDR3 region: CASSPGGANYGYTF. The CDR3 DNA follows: TGTGCCAGCAGCCCCGGGGGAGCTAACTATGGCTACACCTTC.

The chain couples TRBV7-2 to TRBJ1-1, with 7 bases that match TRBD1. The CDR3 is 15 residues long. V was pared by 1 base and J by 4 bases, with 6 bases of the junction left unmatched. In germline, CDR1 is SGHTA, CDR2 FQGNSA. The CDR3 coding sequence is TGTGCCAGCAGCTTAGGGAGGGGGCCCGCCACTGAAGCTTTCTTT. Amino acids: CASSLGRGPATEAFF.

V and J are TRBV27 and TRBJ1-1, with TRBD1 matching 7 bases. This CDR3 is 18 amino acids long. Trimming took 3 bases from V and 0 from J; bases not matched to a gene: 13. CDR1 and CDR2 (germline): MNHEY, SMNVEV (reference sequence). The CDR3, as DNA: TGTGCCAGCAGTTTGTCCTTTGCGAGGACAGGACTGAACACTGAAGCTTTCTTT. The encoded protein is CASSLSFARTGLNTEAFF.

The CDR3 spells CASSPRTSGGSTDTQYF. DNA of the CDR3: TGCGCCAGCAGCCCCCGCACTAGCGGGGGATCCACAGATACGCAGTATTTT. This sequence joins TRBV5-1 and TRBJ2-3; 11 bases agree with TRBD2. The germline V gene has CDR1 SGHRS and CDR2 YFSETQ. This CDR3 comprises 17 residues. With 4 bases clipped from V and 2 bases from J, the junction kept 9 bases outside the gene matches.

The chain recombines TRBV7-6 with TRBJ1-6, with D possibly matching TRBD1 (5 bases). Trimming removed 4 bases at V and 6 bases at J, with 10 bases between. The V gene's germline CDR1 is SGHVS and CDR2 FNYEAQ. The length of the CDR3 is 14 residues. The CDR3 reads CASSSDRINSPLHF. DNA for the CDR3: TGTGCCAGCAGCTCAGACAGAATTAATTCACCCCTCCACTTT.

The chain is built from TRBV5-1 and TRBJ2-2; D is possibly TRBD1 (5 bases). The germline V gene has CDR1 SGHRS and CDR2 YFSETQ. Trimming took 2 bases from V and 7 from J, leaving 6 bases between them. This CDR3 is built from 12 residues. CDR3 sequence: CASSFQGGELFF. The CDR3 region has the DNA TGCGCCAGCAGCTTCCAGGGCGGGGAGCTGTTTTTT.

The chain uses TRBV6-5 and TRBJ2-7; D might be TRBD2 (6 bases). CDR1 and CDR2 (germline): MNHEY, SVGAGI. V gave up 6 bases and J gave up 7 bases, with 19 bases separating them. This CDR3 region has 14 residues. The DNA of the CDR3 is TGTGCCAGCAGGCGCCTCGGAGGGGTGGCTGAGCAGTACTTC. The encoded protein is CASRRLGGVAEQYF.

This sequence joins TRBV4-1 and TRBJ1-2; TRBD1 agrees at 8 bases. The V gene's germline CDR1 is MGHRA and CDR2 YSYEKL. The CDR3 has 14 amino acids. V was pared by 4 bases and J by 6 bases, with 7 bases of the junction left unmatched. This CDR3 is CASSLQTGDDGYTF. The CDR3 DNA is TGCGCCAGCAGCCTCCAGACAGGGGACGATGGCTACACCTTC.

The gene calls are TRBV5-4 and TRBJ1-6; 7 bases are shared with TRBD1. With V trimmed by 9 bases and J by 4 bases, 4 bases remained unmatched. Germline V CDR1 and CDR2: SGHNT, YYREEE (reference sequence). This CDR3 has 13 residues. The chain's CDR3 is CATRQGYNSPLHF. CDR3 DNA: TGTGCCACAAGACAGGGATATAATTCACCCCTCCACTTT.

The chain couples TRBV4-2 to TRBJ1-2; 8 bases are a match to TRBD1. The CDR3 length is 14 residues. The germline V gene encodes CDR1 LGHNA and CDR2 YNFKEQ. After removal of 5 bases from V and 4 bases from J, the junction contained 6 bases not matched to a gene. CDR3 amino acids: CASSSTGGSYGYTF. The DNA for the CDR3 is TGTGCCAGCAGCTCTACAGGGGGGAGCTATGGCTACACCTTC.

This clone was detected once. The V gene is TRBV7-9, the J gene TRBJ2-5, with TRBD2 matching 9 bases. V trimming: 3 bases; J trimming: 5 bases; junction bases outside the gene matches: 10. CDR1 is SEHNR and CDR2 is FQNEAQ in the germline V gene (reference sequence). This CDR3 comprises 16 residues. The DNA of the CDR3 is TGTGCCAGCAGCTTTAGGAGCGGGGGGCCCGGGGAGACCCAGTACTTC. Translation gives CASSFRSGGPGETQYF. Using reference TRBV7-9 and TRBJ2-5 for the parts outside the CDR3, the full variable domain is DTGVSQNPRHKITKRGQNVTFRCDPISEHNRLYWYRQTLGQGPEFLTYFQNEAQLEKSRLLSDRFSAERPKGSFSTLEIQRTEQGDSAMYLCASSFRSGGPGETQYFGPGTRLLVL.

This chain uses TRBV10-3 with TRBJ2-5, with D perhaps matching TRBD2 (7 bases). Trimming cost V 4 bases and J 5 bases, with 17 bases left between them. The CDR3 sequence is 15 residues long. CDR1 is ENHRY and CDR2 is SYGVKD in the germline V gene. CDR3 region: CAISVGAGEKETQYF. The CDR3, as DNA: TGTGCCATCAGTGTGGGGGCGGGGGAGAAGGAGACCCAGTACTTC.

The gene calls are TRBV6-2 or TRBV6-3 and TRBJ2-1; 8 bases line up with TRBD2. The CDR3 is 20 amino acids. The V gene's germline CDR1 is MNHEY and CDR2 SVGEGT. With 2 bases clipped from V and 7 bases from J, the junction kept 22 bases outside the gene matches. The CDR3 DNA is TGTGCCAGCAGTTACCCGCGGGGGGTAGGACTAGCCGGGTTGGGGAATGAGCAGTTCTTC. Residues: CASSYPRGVGLAGLGNEQFF.

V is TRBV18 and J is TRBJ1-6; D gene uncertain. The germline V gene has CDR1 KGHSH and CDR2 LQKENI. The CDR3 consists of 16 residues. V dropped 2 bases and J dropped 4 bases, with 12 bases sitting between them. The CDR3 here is CASSPGGLTYNSPLHF. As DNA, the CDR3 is TGTGCCAGCTCACCAGGTGGGCTGACGTATAATTCACCCCTCCACTTT.

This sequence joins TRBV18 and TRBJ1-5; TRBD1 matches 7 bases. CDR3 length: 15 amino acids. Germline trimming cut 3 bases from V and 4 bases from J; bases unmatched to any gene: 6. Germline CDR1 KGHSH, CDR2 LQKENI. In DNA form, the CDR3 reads TGTGCCAGCTCACCCCAGACAGGGAGGAATCAGCCCCAGCATTTT. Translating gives CASSPQTGRNQPQHF.

CDR3 loop: CASSQRVGQGATYEQYF. The CDR3 DNA reads as TGTGCCAGCAGCCAAAGAGTCGGACAGGGGGCGACCTACGAGCAGTACTTC. The V and J genes are TRBV3-1 (or the pseudogene TRBV3-2) and TRBJ2-7; 11 bases fit TRBD1. The CDR3 is 17 residues long. Germline loops: CDR1 LGHDT, CDR2 YNNKEL (reference sequence). V lost 2 bases and J lost 2; bases outside the gene matches: 8.

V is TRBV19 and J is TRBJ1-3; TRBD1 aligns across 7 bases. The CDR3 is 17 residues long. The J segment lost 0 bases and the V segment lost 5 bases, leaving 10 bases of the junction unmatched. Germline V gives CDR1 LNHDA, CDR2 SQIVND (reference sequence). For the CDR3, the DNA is TGTGCCAGTAGTTCTTCGGACAGGCCCTTCTCTGGAAACACCATATATTTT. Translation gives CASSSSDRPFSGNTIYF. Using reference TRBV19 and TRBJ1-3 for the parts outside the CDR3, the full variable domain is DGGITQSPKYLFRKEGQNVTLSCEQNLNHDAMYWYRQDPGQGLRLIYYSQIVNDFQKGDIAEGYSVSREKKESFPLTVTSAQKNPTAFYLCASSSSDRPFSGNTIYFGEGSWLTVV.

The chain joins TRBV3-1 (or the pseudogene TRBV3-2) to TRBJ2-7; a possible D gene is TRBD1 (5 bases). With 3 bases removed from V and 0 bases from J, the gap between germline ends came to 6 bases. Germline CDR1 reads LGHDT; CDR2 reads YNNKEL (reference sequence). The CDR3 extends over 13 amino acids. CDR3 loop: CASSQDTSYEQYF. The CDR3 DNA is TGTGCCAGCAGCCAGGACACCTCCTACGAGCAGTACTTC.

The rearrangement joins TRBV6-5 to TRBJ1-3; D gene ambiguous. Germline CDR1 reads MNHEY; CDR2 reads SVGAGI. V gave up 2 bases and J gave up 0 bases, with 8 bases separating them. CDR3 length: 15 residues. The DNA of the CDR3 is TGTGCCAGCAGTTACAGTCACGGCTCTGGAAACACCATATATTTT. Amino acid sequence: CASSYSHGSGNTIYF.

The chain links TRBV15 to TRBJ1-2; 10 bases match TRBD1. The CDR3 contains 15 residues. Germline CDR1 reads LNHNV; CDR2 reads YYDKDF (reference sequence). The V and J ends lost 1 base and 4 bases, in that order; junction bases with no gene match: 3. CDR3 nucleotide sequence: TGTGCCACCAGCAGAGGGGACAGGGGTACCTATGGCTACACCTTC. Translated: CATSRGDRGTYGYTF.

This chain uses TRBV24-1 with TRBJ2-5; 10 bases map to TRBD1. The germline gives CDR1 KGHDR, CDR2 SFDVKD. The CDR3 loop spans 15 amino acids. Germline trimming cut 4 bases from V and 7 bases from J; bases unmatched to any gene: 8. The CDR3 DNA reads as TGTGCCACCAGTGAACCTGGACAGGGGGGAGGGACCCAGTACTTC. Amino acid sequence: CATSEPGQGGGTQYF.

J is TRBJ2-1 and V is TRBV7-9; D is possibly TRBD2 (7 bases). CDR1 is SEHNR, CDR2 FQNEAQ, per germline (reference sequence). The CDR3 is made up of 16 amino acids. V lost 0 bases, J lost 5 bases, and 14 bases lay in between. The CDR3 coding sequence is TGTGCCAGCAGCTTAGCGCGGGGCGGGGGCCACAATGAGCAGTTCTTC. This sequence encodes CASSLARGGGHNEQFF.

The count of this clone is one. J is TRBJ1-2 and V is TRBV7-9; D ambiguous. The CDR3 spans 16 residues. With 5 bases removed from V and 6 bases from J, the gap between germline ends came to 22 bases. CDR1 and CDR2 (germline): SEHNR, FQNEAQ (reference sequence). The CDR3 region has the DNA TGTGCCAGCAGCCCCCCTCTTTCCGCGTCGAGGGATGGCTACACCTTC. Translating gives CASSPPLSASRDGYTF.

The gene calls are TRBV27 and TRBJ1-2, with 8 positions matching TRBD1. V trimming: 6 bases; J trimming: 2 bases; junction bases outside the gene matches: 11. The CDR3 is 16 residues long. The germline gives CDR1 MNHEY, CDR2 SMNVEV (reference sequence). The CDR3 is CASRKGQASHNYGYTF. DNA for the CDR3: TGTGCCAGCAGGAAGGGACAGGCATCTCACAACTATGGCTACACCTTC.

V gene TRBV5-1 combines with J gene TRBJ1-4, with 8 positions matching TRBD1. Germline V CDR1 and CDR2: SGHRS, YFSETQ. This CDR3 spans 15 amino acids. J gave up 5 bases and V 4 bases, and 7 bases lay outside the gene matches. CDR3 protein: CASSARQGMNEKLFF. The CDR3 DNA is TGCGCCAGCAGCGCCCGACAGGGGATGAATGAAAAACTGTTTTTT.

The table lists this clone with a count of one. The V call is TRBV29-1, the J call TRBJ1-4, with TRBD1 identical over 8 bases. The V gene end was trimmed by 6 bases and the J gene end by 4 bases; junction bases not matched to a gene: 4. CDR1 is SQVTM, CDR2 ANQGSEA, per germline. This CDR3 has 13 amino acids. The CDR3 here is CSVEDRVNEKLFF. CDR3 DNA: TGCAGCGTGGAGGACAGGGTTAATGAAAAACTGTTTTTT.

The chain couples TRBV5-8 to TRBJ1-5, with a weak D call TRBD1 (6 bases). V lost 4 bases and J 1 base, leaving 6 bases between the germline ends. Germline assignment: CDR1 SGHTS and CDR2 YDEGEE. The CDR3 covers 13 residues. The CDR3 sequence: CASSQGSNQPQHF. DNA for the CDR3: TGTGCCAGCAGCCAGGGGAGCAATCAGCCCCAGCATTTT.